A single sample is the source of the 28 T cell receptor beta chains below, sequenced in a study of regulatory T cells in long-lasting Graves disease. CDR3-region Arm-PCR and iRepertoire HTBI primers produced the TCR beta libraries. TCRdb redid the calling of the multiplex PCR reads with MiXCR, one entry per CDR3 protein. The sample consists of about 400,000 distinct CDR3 sequences, around 15% of them appearing once. This sample's time point: newly diagnosed GD, antithyroid drugs for less than 3 months. The TCR library was made from RNA extracted from PBMCs. This sample also belongs to another study, concerning T cells in Graves' hyperthyroidism and ophthalmopathy.

The sample was peripheral blood mononuclear cells (PBMCs), taken at new diagnosis, from a patient treated with antithyroid drugs. The receptor set was obtained from a young woman with Graves disease.

Many counts were recorded for this clonotype. The chain is built from TRBV13 and TRBJ2-3, with 8 bases fitting TRBD2. Germline trimming cut 1 base from V and 7 bases from J; bases unmatched to any gene: 19. The CDR3 consists of 19 residues. Germline V gives CDR1 PRHDT, CDR2 FYEKMQ (reference sequence). The CDR3 DNA reads TGTGCCAGCAGCTTAGAGGGGAGGTCTAGCGGGCCTCTTGGGAATACGCAGTATTTT. This codes for CASSLEGRSSGPLGNTQYF.

This clonotype has a handful of counts. The chain recombines TRBV10-1 with TRBJ1-3, with 7 bases that match TRBD1. CDR3 size: 16 residues. Germline V gene lookup returns CDR1 WNHNN and CDR2 SYGVQD (reference sequence). V trimming: 5 bases; J trimming: 0 bases; junction bases outside the gene matches: 7. The CDR3 region has the DNA TGCGCCAGCAGTTACACAGGGGATACCTCTGGAAACACCATATATTTT. Encoded protein: CASSYTGDTSGNTIYF.

This chain connects TRBV7-9 to TRBJ2-7, with D perhaps matching TRBD1 (5 bases). This CDR3 is built from 15 residues. Trimming removed 5 bases from V and 2 bases from J, with 16 bases in between. In germline, CDR1 is SEHNR, CDR2 FQNEAQ (reference sequence). The CDR3 reads CASSPQAGNTYEQYF. The CDR3 nucleotides are TGTGCCAGCAGCCCCCAGGCAGGGAACACCTACGAGCAGTACTTC.

This clonotype was seen repeatedly, ten times or more. The V call is TRBV18, the J call TRBJ1-2; D might be TRBD1 (5 bases). The ends were cut back, 2 bases at V and 7 bases at J, with 20 bases in the middle. The CDR3 extends over 16 amino acids. The V gene's germline CDR1 is KGHSH and CDR2 LQKENI. The DNA for the CDR3 is TGTGCCAGCTCACCAGAGGCAGGGCCCTACGTGGCTGGCTACACCTTC. This encodes CASSPEAGPYVAGYTF.

This clonotype was seen a few times. This rearrangement joins TRBV4-2 to TRBJ1-4; the match to TRBD1 covers 9 bases. CDR3 length: 16 amino acids. Germline V gene data show CDR1 as LGHNA and CDR2 as YNFKEQ. The V gene end was trimmed by 4 bases and the J gene end by 4 bases; junction bases not matched to a gene: 7. This CDR3 is CASSPEMDRGNEKLFF. CDR3 bases: TGTGCCAGCAGCCCGGAGATGGACAGGGGTAATGAAAAACTGTTTTTT.

This clonotype came up a few times. This rearrangement joins TRBV9 to TRBJ2-7; 9 bases align to TRBD2. This CDR3 has 14 residues. CDR1 and CDR2 from the germline V gene are SGDLS and YYNGEE. V shed 0 bases, J shed 3 bases, and the junction held 1 base outside the gene matches. Written as DNA, the CDR3 is TGTGCCAGCAGCGTAGGGACTAGCGACTACGAGCAGTACTTC. This translates into CASSVGTSDYEQYF.

A note on this clonotype: This likely came from a read error, as a far larger clone is one base away. V is TRBV11-3 and J is TRBJ1-2; 8 bases match TRBD1. The CDR3 spans 14 residues. Germline CDR1 reads SGHNT; CDR2 reads YENEEA. The CDR3 nucleotides are TGTGCCAGCAGGGGAGGACAGGGATTCTATGGCTTCACCTTC. Translation gives CASRGGQGFYGFTF. The full variable domain, its missing parts supplied by reference TRBV11-3 and TRBJ1-2, is EAGVVQSPRYKIIEKKQPVAFWCNPISGHNTLYWYLQNLGQGPELLIRYENEEAVDDSQLPKDRFSAERLKGVDSTLKIQPAELGDSAVYLCASRGGQGFYGFTFGSGTRLTVV.

This clonotype was found many times. V and J are TRBV12-3 or TRBV12-4 and TRBJ2-7; 7 positions agree with TRBD1. V lost 3 bases and J lost 4; bases outside the gene matches: 6. This CDR3 contains 14 residues. The CDR3 coding sequence is TGTGCCAGCAGTTTCCCGGACAGGATATACGAGCAGTACTTC. The encoded protein is CASSFPDRIYEQYF.

DNA for the CDR3: TGCGCCAGCAGTGAGGGACTAGCGGGCAACAATGAGCAGTTCTTC. It encodes CASSEGLAGNNEQFF. The chain has TRBV10-1 and TRBJ2-1, with TRBD2 matching 11 bases. There are 15 residues in the CDR3. Germline V gene lookup returns CDR1 WNHNN and CDR2 SYGVQD (reference sequence). Trimming at V came to 2 bases and at J to 5 bases, leaving 2 bases not matched to a gene.

This clonotype was recorded many times. This sequence joins TRBV12-3 or TRBV12-4 and TRBJ2-1; 13 bases fit TRBD2. The trim removed 5 bases at V and 8 bases at J, leaving 12 bases unmatched. This CDR3 is built from 17 residues. CDR3 protein: CASSPRLAGGRGHEQFF. The CDR3 DNA is TGTGCCAGCAGTCCACGACTAGCGGGGGGCAGGGGCCATGAGCAGTTCTTC.

The genes are TRBV7-2 and TRBJ2-1, with 9 bases that match TRBD2. Trimming at V came to 0 bases and at J to 13 bases, leaving 4 bases not matched to a gene. Germline V gives CDR1 SGHTA, CDR2 FQGNSA. The CDR3 totals 13 residues. The CDR3 region has the DNA TGTGCCAGCAGCTTAGCGCTAGCGGGAAGACAGTTCTTC. Translated, it gives CASSLALAGRQFF.

This clonotype was seen only a few times. The chain links TRBV20-1 to TRBJ2-1, with 7 positions matching TRBD2. Trimming took 6 bases from V and 0 from J; bases not matched to a gene: 8. Germline assignment: CDR1 DFQATT and CDR2 SNEGSKA (reference sequence). The CDR3 extends over 15 amino acids. In DNA, the CDR3 is TGCAGTGCCCCGACTAGCAGAGCCTCCTACAATGAGCAGTTCTTC. Encoded protein: CSAPTSRASYNEQFF.

The chain uses TRBV29-1 and TRBJ1-1; D gene ambiguous. Germline V CDR1 and CDR2: SQVTM, ANQGSEA. The CDR3 covers 12 residues. Trimming left V 6 bases short and J 11 bases short, with 19 bases between. The CDR3 nucleotides read TGCAGCGTGATGGTTGCCAGGCGGCAGGCTTTCTTT. Amino acid sequence: CSVMVARRQAFF.

Details on this clonotype: One end of the junction does not line up with germline, which may come from a read error. The rearrangement joins TRBV12-3 or TRBV12-4 to TRBJ2-1; 9 bases map to TRBD2. CDR3 size: 15 residues. CDR3 loop: CASSLAGRGHDEQFF. CDR3 DNA: TGTGCCAGCAGTCTAGCGGGACGGGGACACGATGAGCAGTTCTTC.

This clonotype was seen many times. The chain has TRBV20-1 and TRBJ2-3, with 9 bases that match TRBD2. Trimming removed 6 bases from V and 2 bases from J; junction bases left unmatched: 12. The CDR3 runs to 16 residues. Germline CDR1 reads DFQATT; CDR2 reads SNEGSKA (reference sequence). The CDR3 region is CSATRGSGGDTDTQYF. DNA of the CDR3: TGCAGTGCGACCCGGGGTAGCGGGGGTGACACAGATACGCAGTATTTT.

This clonotype was seen only a few times. This chain links TRBV6-1 with TRBJ2-5; no clear D. The CDR3 covers 14 residues. Trimming shortened V by 4 bases and J by 4 bases, and 13 bases separated the two germline ends. CDR1 and CDR2 (germline): MNHNS, SASEGT. The CDR3 nucleotides are TGTGCCAGCAGTGTATGGCAGGAAGTAGAGACCCAGTACTTC. As protein: CASSVWQEVETQYF.

In regard to this clonotype: This may stem from a read error, because a much larger clone lies one nucleotide away. The V gene is TRBV29-1, the J gene TRBJ2-3; D tentatively reads TRBD1 or TRBD2 (5 bases each). The CDR3 extends over 12 amino acids. Per germline, CDR1 SQVTM and CDR2 ANQGSEA. CDR3 amino acids: CSIERDADTQYF. CDR3 sequence (DNA): TGCAGCATTGAGAGGGACGCAGATACGCAGTATTTT.

This clonotype was recorded at least ten times. V usage is TRBV27 and J usage is TRBJ2-1, with a possible D match to TRBD2 (5 bases). Germline CDR1 is MNHEY and CDR2 is SMNVEV (reference sequence). V shed 5 bases and J shed 5 bases, with 10 bases lying between them. This CDR3 is built from 13 residues. Written as DNA, the CDR3 is TGTGCCAGCAGTCTCGGGGAACACAATGAGCAGTTCTTC. This codes for CASSLGEHNEQFF.

The J gene is TRBJ1-3, the V gene TRBV10-3; 8 positions agree with TRBD1. There are 15 residues in the CDR3. V was clipped by 8 bases and J by 0 bases; unmatched bases: 6. Germline V gene lookup returns CDR1 ENHRY and CDR2 SYGVKD. DNA for the CDR3: TGTGCCATCGGGTTGCAGGGGGCCTCTGGAAACACCATATATTTT. Amino acids: CAIGLQGASGNTIYF.

This clonotype was recorded many times. The chain employs TRBV28 and TRBJ1-2, with 7 bases fitting TRBD1. The germline gives CDR1 MDHEN, CDR2 SYDVKM. The V gene end was trimmed by 5 bases and the J gene end by 4 bases; junction bases not matched to a gene: 10. The CDR3 has 15 residues. The CDR3 DNA reads TGTGCCAGCAGTCCGACCGGACAGGACCGCTATGGCTACACCTTC. It yields the protein CASSPTGQDRYGYTF.

In its sample, this clonotype was seen many times. The rearrangement uses TRBV12-3 or TRBV12-4 and TRBJ2-2; D is unclear. Trimming removed 10 bases at V and 7 bases at J, with 19 bases between. The CDR3 covers 14 residues. CDR3 sequence: CATLLDFRDGELFF. The CDR3, as DNA: TGTGCCACCCTTCTGGATTTTAGGGACGGGGAGCTGTTTTTT.

This clonotype was counted ten times or more. V is TRBV7-2 and J is TRBJ2-1, with 13 bases lining up with TRBD2. The germline V gene encodes CDR1 SGHTA and CDR2 FQGNSA. The CDR3 length is 18 residues. The V gene end was trimmed by 4 bases and the J gene end by 4 bases; junction bases not matched to a gene: 10. CDR3 sequence (DNA): TGTGCCAGCAGCTACCCGGGACTAGCGGGACCGAGTTACAATGAGCAGTTCTTC. This sequence encodes CASSYPGLAGPSYNEQFF.

This clonotype was counted ten times or more. The chain carries TRBV28 and TRBJ2-7; the D gene is possibly TRBD1 (6 bases). This CDR3 has 15 residues. CDR1 is MDHEN, CDR2 SYDVKM, per germline. V lost 7 bases and J lost 2, with 18 bases in between. The CDR3 here is CASTSGTSSTYEQYF. The DNA of the CDR3 is TGTGCCAGCACCTCCGGGACATCTTCAACCTACGAGCAGTACTTC.

This clonotype was seen just once. The chain carries TRBV19 and TRBJ2-2, with D possibly matching TRBD2 (6 bases). Germline V CDR1 and CDR2: LNHDA, SQIVND (reference sequence). Trimming left V 1 base short and J 3 bases short, with 6 bases between. The CDR3 loop spans 14 amino acids. The CDR3 here is CASSIGDYTGELFF. For the CDR3, the DNA is TGTGCCAGTAGTATAGGGGACTACACCGGGGAGCTGTTTTTT.

This clonotype was detected many times. The V and J genes are TRBV6-9 and TRBJ2-1; D gene uncertain. Germline-derived CDR1 and CDR2 are MNHGY and SVAAGI. This CDR3 is 13 amino acids long. Deletions cut 3 bases from V and 7 bases from J, with 10 bases between. The CDR3 here is CASSYPSSNEQFF. The CDR3, as DNA: TGTGCCAGCAGTTACCCAAGTTCGAATGAGCAGTTCTTC.

This clonotype was counted many times. V gene TRBV4-1 combines with J gene TRBJ2-5; TRBD1 is a possible D gene (6 bases). This CDR3 region has 16 residues. From germline, CDR1 is MGHRA and CDR2 YSYEKL. The germline V and J ends were trimmed by 1 base and 3 bases, with 15 bases remaining between them. For the CDR3, the DNA is TGCGCCAGCAGCCAAGTTCGCGGTGCAGGGGAAGAGACCCAGTACTTC. Amino acid sequence: CASSQVRGAGEETQYF.

This clonotype was picked up a small number of times. The chain couples TRBV5-1 to TRBJ1-1, with 7 bases fitting TRBD1. The germline gives CDR1 SGHRS, CDR2 YFSETQ. V dropped 4 bases and J dropped 4; count of bases not matched to a gene: 7. This CDR3 has 14 residues. CDR3 sequence: CASSRGGIGTEAFF. The CDR3 DNA sequence: TGCGCCAGCAGCAGAGGGGGCATCGGCACTGAAGCTTTCTTT.

In its sample, this clonotype was seen many times. The chain carries TRBV2 and TRBJ2-6; 12 bases match TRBD2. Trimming took 6 bases from V and 13 from J; bases not matched to a gene: 22. The CDR3 is made up of 19 amino acids. Germline loops: CDR1 SNHLY, CDR2 FYNNEI. The CDR3: CASRGPVTSGGHIPRVLTF. The CDR3 nucleotides read TGTGCCAGCAGGGGACCCGTAACTAGCGGGGGGCATATTCCAAGGGTCCTGACTTTC.